A single sample is the source of the 29 T cell receptor beta chains below, sequenced in a study of T cell responses to AZD1222 COVID-19 vaccine. Generated by immunoSEQ multiplex PCR, the TCRdb table keeps only in-frame clones and is missing some. The sample has about 160,000 clones, about 90% seen once; the top ten hold roughly 4.4%. The input for sequencing was peripheral blood, taken on day 0 of MenACWY control vaccination. These receptors were taken from an adult in good health.

The chain couples TRBV29-1 to TRBJ2-1, with TRBD2 matching 8 bases. This CDR3 has 14 residues. After removal of 4 bases from V and 1 base from J, the junction contained 3 bases not matched to a gene. Germline V lookup: CDR1 SQVTM, CDR2 ANQGSEA. The CDR3 nucleotides read TGCAGCGTTGTGACTAGCGTATCCTACAATGAGCAGTTCTTC. Its protein is CSVVTSVSYNEQFF.

In regard to this clone: This sample also contains other DNA sequences that code for the same CDR3. The chain carries TRBV18 and TRBJ2-5; D is unclear. Trimming pared 3 bases from V and 4 bases from J, leaving 6 bases between. The CDR3 covers 12 residues. Per germline, CDR1 KGHSH and CDR2 LQKENI. This chain's CDR3 is CASSPSGETQYF. CDR3 DNA sequence: TGTGCCAGCTCACCTTCGGGAGAGACCCAGTACTTC.

The chain employs TRBV5-5 and TRBJ1-4; D is unresolved. This CDR3 comprises 12 residues. CDR1 and CDR2 (germline): SGHKS, YYEKEE (reference sequence). V dropped 6 bases and J dropped 8 bases, with 11 bases sitting between them. CDR3 DNA: TGTGCCAGCACCTTCCAAGGGGAAAAACTGTTTTTT. Amino acids: CASTFQGEKLFF.

The gene calls are TRBV5-1 and TRBJ2-2, with 11 bases identical to TRBD1. Germline V lookup: CDR1 SGHRS, CDR2 YFSETQ. This CDR3 spans 18 amino acids. With V trimmed by 3 bases and J by 2 bases, 9 bases remained unmatched. CDR3 sequence: CASSSGFGQGANTGELFF. The CDR3, as DNA: TGCGCCAGCAGCTCTGGTTTCGGACAGGGGGCCAACACCGGGGAGCTGTTTTTT.

The V and J genes are TRBV29-1 and TRBJ2-3, with 11 bases that match TRBD2. Germline V gene sequence: CDR1 SQVTM, CDR2 ANQGSEA. The CDR3 extends over 17 amino acids. J lost 4 bases, V lost 7 bases, and 16 bases had no gene match. CDR3 DNA: TGCAGCGCTCCGAGGCTAGCGGGAGGCAATTTTGCAGATACGCAGTATTTT. It encodes CSAPRLAGGNFADTQYF.

The rearrangement joins TRBV15 to TRBJ1-2; a weak D match, TRBD1 (6 bases). CDR1 and CDR2 from the germline V gene are LNHNV and YYDKDF (reference sequence). The CDR3 consists of 12 residues. Deletions cut 5 bases from V and 8 bases from J, with 12 bases between. CDR3 residues: CATSFTGRGYTF. The CDR3 nucleotides are TGTGCCACCAGCTTTACAGGGAGAGGCTACACCTTC.

J is TRBJ2-7 and V is TRBV29-1, with 7 bases lining up with TRBD1. The germline gives CDR1 SQVTM, CDR2 ANQGSEA. The CDR3 loop spans 15 amino acids. The J segment lost 3 bases and the V segment lost 4 bases, leaving 12 bases of the junction unmatched. In DNA, the CDR3 is TGCAGCGTTGGGTCTCCAGCGAGACAGGGCTACGAGCAGTACTTC. It translates to CSVGSPARQGYEQYF.

The rearrangement uses TRBV27 and TRBJ2-7, with unresolved D. This CDR3 has 14 residues. Between the trimmed V and J ends, which lost 7 bases and 0 bases, there was a span of 13 bases. Germline V gene sequence: CDR1 MNHEY, CDR2 SMNVEV (reference sequence). The CDR3 region has the DNA TGTGCCAGCAAAGGAGTAGCAGGCTCCTACGAGCAGTACTTC. As protein: CASKGVAGSYEQYF.

This clone has a single count. J is TRBJ2-3 and V is TRBV3-1 (or the pseudogene TRBV3-2); 10 positions agree with TRBD2. This CDR3 has 14 residues. J gave up 6 bases and V 4 bases, and 4 bases lay outside the gene matches. Germline CDR1 is LGHDT and CDR2 is YNNKEL (reference sequence). The CDR3 DNA is TGTGCCAGCAGCCCCGGGACTAGCGTGGATACGCAGTATTTT. As protein: CASSPGTSVDTQYF.

This clone is a singleton in its sample. The V and J genes are TRBV5-1 and TRBJ2-1, with D hard to call. Germline-derived CDR1 and CDR2 are SGHRS and YFSETQ. The CDR3 contains 11 residues. V was trimmed by 0 bases and J by 10 bases, leaving 5 bases between them. This CDR3 is CASSLVQEQFF. The CDR3 DNA reads TGCGCCAGCAGCTTGGTACAAGAGCAGTTCTTC.

This chain joins TRBV7-2 and TRBJ1-2; D may be TRBD1 (5 bases). The CDR3 totals 15 residues. V dropped 1 base and J dropped 5 bases, with 14 bases sitting between them. The V gene's germline CDR1 is SGHTA and CDR2 FQGNSA. The CDR3 loop reads CASSLGGGVRYGYTF. CDR3 nucleotide sequence: TGTGCCAGCAGCTTAGGGGGAGGGGTTCGGTATGGCTACACCTTC.

The genes are TRBV5-1 and TRBJ2-5; D unresolved. Germline V gene lookup returns CDR1 SGHRS and CDR2 YFSETQ. The CDR3 covers 12 residues. The V and J ends lost 3 bases and 5 bases respectively, with 8 bases between them. The CDR3 DNA reads TGCGCCAGCAGCTCGGATAGGGAGACCCAGTACTTC. It translates to CASSSDRETQYF.

The V gene is TRBV28, the J gene TRBJ2-7; the match to TRBD1 covers 8 bases. CDR1 and CDR2 (germline): MDHEN, SYDVKM. V dropped 5 bases and J dropped 4; count of bases not matched to a gene: 7. The CDR3 sequence is 14 residues long. The CDR3 sequence is CASSLSTGGYEQYF. The CDR3 DNA reads as TGTGCCAGCAGTCTATCTACAGGGGGATACGAGCAGTACTTC.

The rearrangement joins TRBV19 to TRBJ1-2; possibly TRBD1 for D (5 bases). Germline CDR1 and CDR2: LNHDA and SQIVND (reference sequence). The CDR3 contains 15 residues. The ends were cut back, 3 bases at V and 0 bases at J, with 11 bases in the middle. CDR3 bases: TGTGCCAGTAGTATTGACAGAGGAGCTAACTATGGCTACACCTTC. It specifies CASSIDRGANYGYTF.

This sequence joins TRBV19 and TRBJ1-4; TRBD1 agrees at 9 bases. This CDR3 is 13 amino acids long. V shed 5 bases and J 12 bases; nucleotides not matched to a gene: 7. Germline CDR1 and CDR2: LNHDA and SQIVND (reference sequence). DNA for the CDR3: TGTGCCAGTAGTGTCGCGAGGACAGGGGAACTGTTTTTT. This encodes CASSVARTGELFF.

The chain is built from TRBV5-1 and TRBJ1-1; perhaps TRBD1 as D (5 bases). Trimming cost V 3 bases and J 4 bases, with 13 bases left between them. In germline, CDR1 is SGHRS, CDR2 YFSETQ. This CDR3 comprises 14 residues. CDR3 nucleotide sequence: TGCGCCAGCAGCTCCCGGCAGGGAGGCACTGAAGCTTTCTTT. Amino acid sequence: CASSSRQGGTEAFF. Full variable domain (remainder filled in from reference TRBV5-1 and TRBJ1-1): KAGVTQTPRYLIKTRGQQVTLSCSPISGHRSVSWYQQTPGQGLQFLFEYFSETQRNKGNFPGRFSGRQFSNSRSEMNVSTLELGDSALYLCASSSRQGGTEAFFGQGTRLTVV.

V is TRBV9 and J is TRBJ1-1; 7 positions match TRBD1. Unmatched junction bases numbered 1, after V lost 1 base and J lost 4 bases. Germline assignment: CDR1 SGDLS and CDR2 YYNGEE. The CDR3 runs to 13 residues. CDR3 in amino acids: CASSVQGGTEAFF. For the CDR3, the DNA is TGTGCCAGCAGCGTACAGGGGGGCACTGAAGCTTTCTTT.

The chain combines TRBV5-6 with TRBJ1-2, with a tentative D call TRBD1 (5 bases). The length of the CDR3 is 13 residues. Germline CDR1 is SGHDT and CDR2 is YYEEEE. V shed 4 bases and J shed 1 base, with 8 bases lying between them. CDR3 sequence (DNA): TGTGCCAGCAGCGAGGGGAATAACTATGGCTACACCTTC. This encodes CASSEGNNYGYTF.

The chain employs TRBV4-2 and TRBJ2-7; D might be TRBD2 (6 bases). The CDR3 is made up of 15 amino acids. The germline V gene has CDR1 LGHNA and CDR2 YNFKEQ. With 0 bases removed from V and 2 bases from J, the gap between germline ends came to 11 bases. The CDR3 spells CASSQDGTLTYEQYF. DNA of the CDR3: TGTGCCAGCAGCCAAGATGGGACTCTCACCTACGAGCAGTACTTC.

CDR3 loop: CASSLLGTGWEKLFF. The CDR3 DNA sequence: TGTGCCAGCAGTTTATTGGGGACAGGCTGGGAAAAACTGTTTTTT. The gene calls are TRBV27 and TRBJ1-4; TRBD1 matches at 8 bases. The V and J ends lost 1 base and 8 bases, in that order; junction bases with no gene match: 6. Germline V gene data show CDR1 as MNHEY and CDR2 as SMNVEV (reference sequence). The CDR3 runs 15 residues.

This clone has just one count. J is TRBJ2-1 and V is TRBV7-3; unclear D gene. CDR3 length equals 15 residues. Germline CDR1 and CDR2: SGHTA and FQGTGA. The germline V and J ends were trimmed by 5 bases and 0 bases, with 11 bases remaining between them. The CDR3 protein is CASSSLPISYNEQFF. DNA for the CDR3: TGTGCCAGCAGCAGTCTACCGATCTCCTACAATGAGCAGTTCTTC. The full variable domain, its missing parts supplied by reference TRBV7-3 and TRBJ2-1, is GAGVSQTPSNKVTEKGKYVELRCDPISGHTALYWYRQSLGQGPEFLIYFQGTGAADDSGLPNDRFFAVRPEGSVSTLKIQRTERGDSAVYLCASSSLPISYNEQFFGPGTRLTVL.

The V gene is TRBV6-5, the J gene TRBJ1-2, with D possibly being TRBD1 (5 bases). Germline lookup yields CDR1 MNHEY and CDR2 SVGAGI. CDR3 size: 13 residues. V was pared by 7 bases and J by 2 bases, with 11 bases between. CDR3 coding DNA: TGTGCCAGCACCCAGGGCGGCAACTATGGCTACACCTTC. This encodes CASTQGGNYGYTF.

V gene TRBV27 combines with J gene TRBJ2-7; TRBD1 is a possible D gene (6 bases). Trimming left V 3 bases short and J 2 bases short, with 17 bases between. This CDR3 region has 16 residues. Germline-derived CDR1 and CDR2 are MNHEY and SMNVEV (reference sequence). The CDR3 loop reads CASSLASTGYTYEQYF. CDR3 nucleotide sequence: TGTGCCAGCAGTTTGGCCTCAACAGGGTACACCTACGAGCAGTACTTC.

The table lists this clone with a count of one. V is TRBV28 and J is TRBJ1-4, with 8 bases fitting TRBD1. Germline V gene sequence: CDR1 MDHEN, CDR2 SYDVKM. Losses at the gene ends were 4 bases for V and 5 bases for J; bases not matched to a gene: 3. CDR3 length equals 14 residues. The CDR3 bases are TGTGCCAGCAGTTGGGGGGACAGGAATGAAAAACTGTTTTTT. Amino acid sequence: CASSWGDRNEKLFF.

The rearrangement links TRBV24-1 to TRBJ2-1, with a tentative D call TRBD1 (5 bases). The CDR3 totals 15 residues. Trimming left V 5 bases short and J 1 base short, with 11 bases between. Germline loops: CDR1 KGHDR, CDR2 SFDVKD. The DNA of the CDR3 is TGTGCCACCAGTGCAAACAGGATTTCCTACAATGAGCAGTTCTTC. Amino acid sequence: CATSANRISYNEQFF.

The chain carries TRBV7-9 and TRBJ2-4, with D perhaps TRBD2 (6 bases). This CDR3 has 13 residues. Germline V lookup: CDR1 SEHNR, CDR2 FQNEAQ (reference sequence). Trimming cost V 0 bases and J 9 bases, with 9 bases left between them. CDR3 amino acids: CASSLAGTRIQYF. CDR3 nucleotides: TGTGCCAGCAGCTTAGCCGGGACTCGCATTCAGTACTTC.

This clone was seen once. The chain carries TRBV11-3 and TRBJ2-6, with TRBD2 as a possible D gene (7 bases). V gave up 6 bases and J gave up 4 bases, with 13 bases separating them. Germline CDR1 SGHNT, CDR2 YENEEA. The CDR3 has 15 residues. As DNA, the CDR3 is TGTGCCAGCAGTCACGGGGGGCAAGGGGCCAACGTCCTGACTTTC. It codes for CASSHGGQGANVLTF.

The gene calls are TRBV9 and TRBJ1-6, with TRBD1 identical over 7 bases. The germline V gene encodes CDR1 SGDLS and CDR2 YYNGEE. The V segment lost 4 bases and the J segment 2 bases; nucleotides outside the gene matches: 6. The CDR3 length is 16 residues. The CDR3 loop reads CASSPLGQPYNSPLHF. The DNA for the CDR3 is TGTGCCAGCAGCCCACTGGGACAGCCCTATAATTCACCCCTCCACTTT.

This chain uses TRBV30 with TRBJ2-3; 8 bases line up with TRBD2. CDR3 size: 13 residues. Losses at the gene ends were 3 bases for V and 3 bases for J; bases not matched to a gene: 2. Germline assignment: CDR1 GTSNPN and CDR2 SVGIG (reference sequence). CDR3 sequence (DNA): TGTGCCTGGAGCGGGGGGGGAACAGATACGCAGTATTTT. Its translation is CAWSGGGTDTQYF.